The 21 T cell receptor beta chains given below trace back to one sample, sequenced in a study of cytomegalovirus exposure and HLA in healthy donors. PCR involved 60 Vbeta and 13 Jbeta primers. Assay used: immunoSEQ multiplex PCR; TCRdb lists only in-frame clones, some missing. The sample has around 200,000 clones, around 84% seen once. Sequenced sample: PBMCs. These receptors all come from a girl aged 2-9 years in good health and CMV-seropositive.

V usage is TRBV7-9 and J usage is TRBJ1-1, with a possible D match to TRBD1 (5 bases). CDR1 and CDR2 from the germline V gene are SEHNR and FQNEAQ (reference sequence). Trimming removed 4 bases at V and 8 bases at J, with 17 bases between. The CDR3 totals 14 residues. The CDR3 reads CASSSSLLTDEAFF. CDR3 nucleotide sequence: TGTGCCAGCAGCTCCTCCCTCCTGACAGACGAAGCTTTCTTT.

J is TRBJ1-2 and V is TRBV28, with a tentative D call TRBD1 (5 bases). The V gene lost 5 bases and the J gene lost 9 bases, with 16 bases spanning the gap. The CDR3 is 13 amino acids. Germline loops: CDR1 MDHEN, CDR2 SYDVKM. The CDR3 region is CASSTSHRTSYTF. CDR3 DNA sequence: TGTGCCAGCAGTACATCACACAGGACGAGCTACACCTTC.

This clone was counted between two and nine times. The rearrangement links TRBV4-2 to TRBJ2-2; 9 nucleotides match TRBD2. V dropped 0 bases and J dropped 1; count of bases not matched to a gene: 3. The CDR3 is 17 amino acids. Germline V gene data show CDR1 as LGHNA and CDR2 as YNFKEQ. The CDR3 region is CASSQDRTSENTGELFF. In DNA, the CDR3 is TGTGCCAGCAGCCAAGATAGGACTAGCGAGAACACCGGGGAGCTGTTTTTT.

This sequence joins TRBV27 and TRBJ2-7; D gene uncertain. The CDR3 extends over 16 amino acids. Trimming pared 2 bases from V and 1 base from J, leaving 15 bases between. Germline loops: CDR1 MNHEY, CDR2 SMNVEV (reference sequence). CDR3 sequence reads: CASSLISGRGSYEQYF. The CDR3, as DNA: TGTGCCAGCAGTTTAATTTCCGGTCGCGGTTCCTACGAGCAGTACTTC.

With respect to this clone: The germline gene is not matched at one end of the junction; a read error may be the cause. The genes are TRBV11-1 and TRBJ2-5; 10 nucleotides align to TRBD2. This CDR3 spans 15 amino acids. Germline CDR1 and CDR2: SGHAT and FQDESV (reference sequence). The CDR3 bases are TGTGCCAGCAGCCTAGCTAGCGGGAGACAGGAGACCCAGTACTTC. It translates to CASSLASGRQETQYF.

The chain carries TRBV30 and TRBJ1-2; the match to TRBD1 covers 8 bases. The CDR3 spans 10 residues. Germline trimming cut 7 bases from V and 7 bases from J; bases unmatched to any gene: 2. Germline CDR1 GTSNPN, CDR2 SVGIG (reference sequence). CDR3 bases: TGTGCCTCAACAGGGGGTGGCTACACCTTC. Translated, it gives CASTGGGYTF.

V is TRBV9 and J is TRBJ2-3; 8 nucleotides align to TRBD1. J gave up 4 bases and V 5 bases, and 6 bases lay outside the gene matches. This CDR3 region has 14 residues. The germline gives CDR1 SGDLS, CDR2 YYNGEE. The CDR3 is CASSAGGFADTQYF. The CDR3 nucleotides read TGTGCCAGCAGTGCAGGGGGCTTTGCAGATACGCAGTATTTT.

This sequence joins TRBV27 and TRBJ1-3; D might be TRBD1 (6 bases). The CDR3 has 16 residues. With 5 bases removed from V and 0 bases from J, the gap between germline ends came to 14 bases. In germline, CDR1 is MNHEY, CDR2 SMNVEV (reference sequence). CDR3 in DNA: TGTGCCAGCAGTCGATTCACAGGGCTCTCTGGAAACACCATATATTTT. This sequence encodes CASSRFTGLSGNTIYF.

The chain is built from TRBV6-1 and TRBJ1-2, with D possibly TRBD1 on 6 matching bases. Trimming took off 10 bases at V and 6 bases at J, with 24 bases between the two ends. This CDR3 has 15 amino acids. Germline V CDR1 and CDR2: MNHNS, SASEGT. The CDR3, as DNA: TGTGCCACCCAAAATGGGGGGGCCTCTTATGATGGCTACACCTTC. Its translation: CATQNGGASYDGYTF.

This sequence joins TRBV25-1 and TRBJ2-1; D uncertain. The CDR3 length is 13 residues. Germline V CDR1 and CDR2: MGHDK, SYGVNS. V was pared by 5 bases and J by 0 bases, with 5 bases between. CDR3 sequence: CASSISSYNEQFF. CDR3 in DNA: TGTGCCAGCAGTATTAGCTCCTACAATGAGCAGTTCTTC.

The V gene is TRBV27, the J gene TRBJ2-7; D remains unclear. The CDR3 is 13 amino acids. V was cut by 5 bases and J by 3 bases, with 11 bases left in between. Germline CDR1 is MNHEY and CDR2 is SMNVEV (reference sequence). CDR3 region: CASSLQNNYEQYF. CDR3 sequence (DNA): TGTGCCAGCAGTCTACAGAATAACTACGAGCAGTACTTC.

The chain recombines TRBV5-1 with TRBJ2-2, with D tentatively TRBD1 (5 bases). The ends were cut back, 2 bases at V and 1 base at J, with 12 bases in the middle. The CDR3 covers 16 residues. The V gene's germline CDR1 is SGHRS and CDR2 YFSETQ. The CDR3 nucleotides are TGCGCCAGCAGCTTCCAGGGATCGGGGAACACCGGGGAGCTGTTTTTT. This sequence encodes CASSFQGSGNTGELFF.

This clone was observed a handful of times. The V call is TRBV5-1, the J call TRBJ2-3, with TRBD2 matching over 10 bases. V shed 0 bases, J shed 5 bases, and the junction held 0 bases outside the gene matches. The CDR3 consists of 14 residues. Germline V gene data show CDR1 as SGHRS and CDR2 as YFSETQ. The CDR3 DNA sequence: TGCGCCAGCAGCTTGGTAGCGGGGGGAGATACGCAGTATTTT. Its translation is CASSLVAGGDTQYF. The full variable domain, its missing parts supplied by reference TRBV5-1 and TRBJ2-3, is KAGVTQTPRYLIKTRGQQVTLSCSPISGHRSVSWYQQTPGQGLQFLFEYFSETQRNKGNFPGRFSGRQFSNSRSEMNVSTLELGDSALYLCASSLVAGGDTQYFGPGTRLTVL.

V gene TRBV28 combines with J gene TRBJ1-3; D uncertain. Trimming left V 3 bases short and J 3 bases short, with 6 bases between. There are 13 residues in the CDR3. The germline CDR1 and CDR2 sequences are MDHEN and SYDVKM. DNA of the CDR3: TGTGCCAGCAGTTTTGCGAGTGGAAACACCATATATTTT. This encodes CASSFASGNTIYF.

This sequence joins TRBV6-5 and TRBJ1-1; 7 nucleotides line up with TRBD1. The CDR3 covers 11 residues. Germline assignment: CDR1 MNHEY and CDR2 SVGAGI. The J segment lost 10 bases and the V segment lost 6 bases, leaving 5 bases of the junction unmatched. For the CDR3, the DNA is TGTGCCAGCAGAGACGACAGGGTAGCTTTCTTT. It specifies CASRDDRVAFF.

The CDR3: CAWRKGQDHQETQYF. The DNA of the CDR3 is TGTGCCTGGAGGAAAGGACAGGACCATCAAGAGACCCAGTACTTC. This chain links TRBV30 with TRBJ2-5; TRBD1 agrees at 7 bases. Germline CDR1 reads GTSNPN; CDR2 reads SVGIG (reference sequence). Trimming took 3 bases from V and 2 from J; bases not matched to a gene: 9. The CDR3 consists of 15 residues.

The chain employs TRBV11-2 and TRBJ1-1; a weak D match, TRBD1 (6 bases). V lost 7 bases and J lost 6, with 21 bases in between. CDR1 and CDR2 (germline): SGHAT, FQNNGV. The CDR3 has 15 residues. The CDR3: CASTSIRGRDPEAFF. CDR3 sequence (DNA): TGTGCCAGCACCTCAATCAGGGGACGGGATCCTGAAGCTTTCTTT.

In nucleotides, the CDR3 is TGTGCCACCACGGACAGGCGACGGGGAGATACGCAGTATTTT. Its translation: CATTDRRRGDTQYF. The chain carries TRBV15 and TRBJ2-3, with 7 bases identical to TRBD1. The CDR3 consists of 14 residues. Germline V gene lookup returns CDR1 LNHNV and CDR2 YYDKDF (reference sequence). J lost 5 bases, V lost 7 bases, and 9 bases had no gene match.

Written as DNA, the CDR3 is TGTGCCAGCAGCCCAGGGACTAGCGGGAGGACCAACACCGGGGAGCTGTTTTTT. Its translation: CASSPGTSGRTNTGELFF. This rearrangement joins TRBV11-3 to TRBJ2-2, with TRBD2 matching 15 bases. V lost 5 bases and J lost 2; bases outside the gene matches: 6. CDR1 and CDR2 (germline): SGHNT, YENEEA. This CDR3 is built from 18 residues.

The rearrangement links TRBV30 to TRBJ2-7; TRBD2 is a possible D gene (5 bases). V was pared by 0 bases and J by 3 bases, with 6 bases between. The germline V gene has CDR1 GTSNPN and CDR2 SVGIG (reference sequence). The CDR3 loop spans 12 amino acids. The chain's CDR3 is CAWSVRDYEQYF. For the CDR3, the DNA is TGTGCCTGGAGTGTGAGGGACTACGAGCAGTACTTC. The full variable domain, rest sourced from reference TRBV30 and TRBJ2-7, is SQTIHQWPATLVQPVGSPLSLECTVEGTSNPNLYWYRQAAGRGLQLLFYSVGIGQISSEVPQNLSASRPQDRQFILSSKKLLLSDSGFYLCAWSVRDYEQYFGPGTRLTVT.

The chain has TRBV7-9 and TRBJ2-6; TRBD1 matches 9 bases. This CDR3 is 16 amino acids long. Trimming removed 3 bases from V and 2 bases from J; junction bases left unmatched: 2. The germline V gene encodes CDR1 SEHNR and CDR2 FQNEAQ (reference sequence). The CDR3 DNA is TGTGCCAGCAGCTTCGGGACAGGGACTGGGGCCAACGTCCTGACTTTC. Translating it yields CASSFGTGTGANVLTF.